Here is one TCR beta chain with its context. The data stem from a study of blood T cell repertoires in COVID-19. CDR3 size: 15 residues. Trimming removed 3 bases from V and 4 bases from J, with 13 bases in between. Germline lookup yields CDR1 KGHSH and CDR2 LQKENI. Clones were sequenced by immunoSEQ multiplex PCR, and TCRdb holds only the in-frame ones, with some missing. The sample holds 200,000 to 250,000 clones, 89% seen once. The sample consisted of peripheral blood. V gene TRBV18 combines with J gene TRBJ1-3; unclear D gene. The sequence came from a man aged 60 to 75 who had recovered from COVID-19. The CDR3 here is CASSPSGGPGNTIYF. The CDR3 bases are TGTGCCAGCTCACCCTCTGGAGGGCCAGGAAACACCATATATTTT.